This is a list of T cell receptor beta chains from one sample in a study of OX40 agonist ivuxolimab in advanced cancers. Profiled with immunoSEQ multiplex PCR; TCRdb holds only in-frame clones, not every one. The data contain approximately 62,000 clones, almost 95% of them singletons. Sequenced here: CD4+ or CD8+ T cells sorted from blood, sampled in a trial of the OX40 agonist ivuxolimab. These receptors were collected from an adult with an advanced solid tumor such as melanoma, head and neck, liver or kidney cancer. Both conserved end residues are part of each CDR3. D genes are given only for firm matches. Clone size is given for some rows only: seen once, a few or many times, or a class if the clone is expanded.

V gene: TRBV7-9; clone size: -; D gene: -; J gene: TRBJ2-6; CDR3 protein: CASSQRQRNSGANVLTF; CDR3 DNA: TGTGCCAGCAGCCAACGGCAGCGGAACTCTGGGGCCAACGTCCTGACTTTC
V gene: TRBV27; clone size: -; D gene: -; J gene: TRBJ1-6; CDR3 protein: CASSFEGPYSPLHF; CDR3 DNA: TGTGCCAGCAGTTTCGAGGGGCCCTATTCACCCCTCCACTTT
V gene: TRBV19; clone size: once; D gene: -; J gene: TRBJ2-7; CDR3 protein: CASGVNEQYF; CDR3 DNA: TGTGCCAGCGGGGTAAACGAGCAGTACTTC
V gene: TRBV18; clone size: -; D gene: -; J gene: TRBJ2-2; CDR3 protein: CASSPPGDGNTGELFF; CDR3 DNA: TGTGCCAGCTCACCACCGGGAGATGGTAACACCGGGGAGCTGTTTTTT
V gene: TRBV6-5; clone size: once; D gene: -; J gene: TRBJ2-5; CDR3 protein: CASTAGAGTQYF; CDR3 DNA: TGTGCCAGCACCGCAGGTGCCGGGACCCAGTACTTC
V gene: TRBV29-1; clone size: -; D gene: -; J gene: TRBJ1-1; CDR3 protein: CSVDGMNTEAFF; CDR3 DNA: TGCAGCGTTGATGGGATGAACACTGAAGCTTTCTTT
V gene: TRBV18; clone size: -; D gene: -; J gene: TRBJ2-3; CDR3 protein: CASSPPGTMLAPDTQYF; CDR3 DNA: TGTGCCAGCTCACCACCCGGGACCATGCTAGCACCAGATACGCAGTATTTT
V gene: TRBV19; clone size: -; D gene: -; J gene: TRBJ1-1; CDR3 protein: CASSSWGARAEAFF; CDR3 DNA: TGTGCCAGTAGTTCGTGGGGCGCGAGGGCTGAAGCTTTCTTT
V gene: TRBV10-1; clone size: -; D gene: -; J gene: TRBJ1-1; CDR3 protein: CASNQDTGTPAEAFF; CDR3 DNA: TGCGCCAGCAATCAGGATACCGGGACACCGGCCGAAGCTTTCTTT
V gene: TRBV7-6; clone size: -; D gene: -; J gene: TRBJ2-3; CDR3 protein: CASSHLGISTDTQYF; CDR3 DNA: TGTGCCAGCAGCCACCTCGGGATCAGCACAGATACGCAGTATTTT
V gene: TRBV10-3; clone size: -; D gene: -; J gene: TRBJ2-7; CDR3 protein: CAISDSWDSSYEQYF; CDR3 DNA: TGTGCCATCAGTGATAGTTGGGACTCCTCCTACGAGCAGTACTTC
V gene: TRBV29-1; clone size: -; D gene: -; J gene: TRBJ2-7; CDR3 protein: CSVVQAYEQYF; CDR3 DNA: TGCAGCGTTGTGCAGGCCTACGAGCAGTACTTC
V gene: TRBV4-1; clone size: -; D gene: TRBD1; J gene: TRBJ1-5; CDR3 protein: CASSQSDRDPFSNQPQHF; CDR3 DNA: TGCGCCAGCAGCCAAAGCGACAGGGACCCTTTTAGCAATCAGCCCCAGCATTTT
V gene: TRBV27; clone size: -; D gene: TRBD1; J gene: TRBJ2-2; CDR3 protein: CASSRTRGSGELFF; CDR3 DNA: TGTGCCAGCAGTCGTACCAGGGGGTCCGGGGAGCTGTTTTTT
V gene: TRBV4-3; clone size: -; D gene: -; J gene: TRBJ1-3; CDR3 protein: CASSQDAGDGNTIYF; CDR3 DNA: TGCGCCAGCAGCCAAGATGCGGGGGATGGAAACACCATATATTTT
V gene: TRBV9; clone size: -; D gene: -; J gene: TRBJ2-3; CDR3 protein: CASSGGSRVDTQYF; CDR3 DNA: TGTGCCAGCAGCGGGGGGTCCCGGGTGGATACGCAGTATTTT
V gene: TRBV4-1; clone size: -; D gene: -; J gene: TRBJ2-2; CDR3 protein: CASSQATPNTGELFF; CDR3 DNA: TGCGCCAGCAGCCAGGCCACCCCGAACACCGGGGAGCTGTTTTTT
V gene: TRBV5-6; clone size: -; D gene: -; J gene: TRBJ1-2; CDR3 protein: CASSLGGGGYTF; CDR3 DNA: TGTGCCAGCAGCCTTGGGGGGGGCGGCTACACCTTC
V gene: TRBV30; clone size: -; D gene: TRBD1; J gene: TRBJ1-2; CDR3 protein: CTSRDRGYGYTF; CDR3 DNA: TGCACCTCGCGGGACAGGGGTTATGGCTACACCTTC
V gene: TRBV7-9; clone size: -; D gene: TRBD2; J gene: TRBJ2-5; CDR3 protein: CASSKREGQETQYF; CDR3 DNA: TGTGCCAGCAGCAAGCGGGAGGGCCAAGAGACCCAGTACTTC
V gene: TRBV29-1; clone size: many; D gene: TRBD2; J gene: TRBJ2-1; CDR3 protein: CSVEGLMEREGSYNEQFF; CDR3 DNA: TGCAGCGTTGAAGGTCTTATGGAGCGGGAGGGTTCCTACAATGAGCAGTTCTTC
V gene: TRBV6-1; clone size: -; D gene: -; J gene: TRBJ2-7; CDR3 protein: CASSEEVGGAFEQYF; CDR3 DNA: TGTGCCAGCAGTGAAGAAGTTGGGGGGGCATTCGAGCAGTACTTC
V gene: TRBV29-1; clone size: -; D gene: -; J gene: TRBJ2-1; CDR3 protein: CSVDYLGVRGAEQFF; CDR3 DNA: TGCAGCGTTGATTATTTAGGTGTTCGGGGGGCTGAGCAGTTCTTC
V gene: TRBV4-1; clone size: -; D gene: -; J gene: TRBJ2-7; CDR3 protein: CASSQDLAYEQYF; CDR3 DNA: TGCGCCAGCAGCCAAGATCTGGCGTACGAGCAGTACTTC
V gene: TRBV30; clone size: -; D gene: -; J gene: TRBJ2-1; CDR3 protein: CAWAADGGTSYNEQFF; CDR3 DNA: TGTGCCTGGGCCGCGGACGGCGGGACCTCCTACAATGAGCAGTTCTTC
V gene: TRBV5-1; clone size: -; D gene: TRBD1; J gene: TRBJ2-1; CDR3 protein: CASSLGQGIPSYNEQFF; CDR3 DNA: TGCGCCAGCAGCCTGGGACAGGGGATCCCTTCCTACAATGAGCAGTTCTTC
V gene: TRBV9; clone size: -; D gene: -; J gene: TRBJ2-7; CDR3 protein: CASSARDFSYEQYF; CDR3 DNA: TGTGCCAGCAGCGCCCGGGACTTCTCCTACGAGCAGTACTTC
V gene: TRBV27; clone size: -; D gene: TRBD2; J gene: TRBJ2-7; CDR3 protein: CASSLSPWRGAGEQYF; CDR3 DNA: TGTGCCAGCAGTTTATCCCCCTGGCGGGGGGCCGGCGAGCAGTACTTC
V gene: TRBV7-9; clone size: -; D gene: -; J gene: TRBJ1-2; CDR3 protein: CASSLQGSHNYGYTF; CDR3 DNA: TGTGCCAGCAGCTTACAGGGGTCCCATAACTATGGCTACACCTTC
V gene: TRBV7-6; clone size: -; D gene: -; J gene: TRBJ2-7; CDR3 protein: CASSLEGESNEQYF; CDR3 DNA: TGTGCCAGCAGCTTAGAAGGGGAGTCCAACGAGCAGTACTTC
V gene: TRBV5-1; clone size: -; D gene: TRBD1; J gene: TRBJ2-7; CDR3 protein: CASSPRTGAYEQYF; CDR3 DNA: TGCGCCAGCAGCCCCAGGACAGGCGCCTACGAGCAGTACTTC
V gene: TRBV29-1; clone size: -; D gene: -; J gene: TRBJ1-1; CDR3 protein: CSVPGTSNTEAFF; CDR3 DNA: TGCAGCGTACCCGGGACAAGCAACACTGAAGCTTTCTTT
V gene: TRBV11-2; clone size: once; D gene: TRBD2; J gene: TRBJ2-7; CDR3 protein: CASSLGLAGVYEQYF; CDR3 DNA: TGTGCCAGCAGCTTAGGACTAGCGGGAGTATACGAGCAGTACTTC
V gene: TRBV4-1; clone size: -; D gene: -; J gene: TRBJ1-1; CDR3 protein: CASSQERGANTEAFF; CDR3 DNA: TGCGCCAGCAGCCAAGAGAGGGGGGCAAACACTGAAGCTTTCTTT
V gene: TRBV28; clone size: once; D gene: TRBD1; J gene: TRBJ2-2; CDR3 protein: CASHDRGNAGELFF; CDR3 DNA: TGTGCCAGCCACGACAGGGGGAACGCCGGGGAGCTGTTTTTT
V gene: TRBV5-6; clone size: -; D gene: -; J gene: TRBJ2-1; CDR3 protein: CASSSHLGRPPDNEQFF; CDR3 DNA: TGTGCCAGCAGCTCCCATTTGGGCAGGCCTCCCGACAATGAGCAGTTCTTC
V gene: TRBV11-2; clone size: -; D gene: -; J gene: TRBJ1-1; CDR3 protein: CASSLEGAQYTEAFF; CDR3 DNA: TGTGCCAGCAGCTTGGAAGGGGCGCAGTACACTGAAGCTTTCTTT
V gene: TRBV11-1; clone size: many; D gene: -; J gene: TRBJ2-7; CDR3 protein: CASSPSQWEQYF; CDR3 DNA: TGTGCCAGCAGCCCGTCCCAGTGGGAGCAGTACTTC